One and the same sample provided the 32 T cell receptor beta chains below, sequenced in a study of CD4 T cells in relation to SARS-CoV-2 and coronaviruses. CD4+ T cells from unexposed donors were obtained before the COVID-19 pandemic (2011-2018). The cells were cultured for 10 days before CD4+ T cells were isolated. Their cognate antigens are unknown. Profiled with immunoSEQ multiplex PCR; TCRdb holds only in-frame clones, not every one. In the table there are about 23,000 clones, about 80% of which are singletons. The specimen sequenced was CD4+ T cells from PBMCs, cultured in vitro. These receptors all stem from a human donor in good health.

In its sample, this clone was seen once. V usage is TRBV2 and J usage is TRBJ1-1, with D tentatively TRBD1 (6 bases). Per the germline V gene, CDR1 is SNHLY and CDR2 is FYNNEI. This CDR3 has 16 amino acids. Deletions cut 3 bases from V and 6 bases from J, with 20 bases between. Here the CDR3 DNA reads TGTGCCAGCAGTGACAGACAGGTGCTTAAGTTTGCTGAAGCTTTCTTT. It specifies CASSDRQVLKFAEAFF.

The V call is TRBV20-1, the J call TRBJ2-7, with D unclear. The CDR3 loop spans 11 amino acids. Germline CDR1 reads DFQATT; CDR2 reads SNEGSKA (reference sequence). V was trimmed by 6 bases and J by 3 bases, leaving 9 bases between them. The DNA for the CDR3 is TGCAGTGCGGGTGGTAACTACGAGCAGTACTTC. Its protein is CSAGGNYEQYF.

The CDR3 DNA reads TGTGCCACCAGCAGAGATCGACAGTACTCTGGAAACACCATATATTTT. The encoded protein is CATSRDRQYSGNTIYF. The V call is TRBV15, the J call TRBJ1-3; D might be TRBD1 (5 bases). The germline V and J ends were trimmed by 0 bases and 0 bases, with 9 bases remaining between them. Germline V gene lookup returns CDR1 LNHNV and CDR2 YYDKDF (reference sequence). This CDR3 is built from 16 residues. Looking up the rest from reference TRBV15 and TRBJ1-3 gives the full variable domain: DAMVIQNPRYQVTQFGKPVTLSCSQTLNHNVMYWYQQKSSQAPKLLFHYYDKDFNNEADTPDNFQSRRPNTSFCFLDIRSPGLGDTAMYLCATSRDRQYSGNTIYFGEGSWLTVV.

The chain has TRBV9 and TRBJ2-3; TRBD2 agrees at 13 bases. The germline CDR1 and CDR2 sequences are SGDLS and YYNGEE. The CDR3 covers 16 residues. V shed 0 bases and J 6 bases; nucleotides not matched to a gene: 4. Written as DNA, the CDR3 is TGTGCCAGCAGCGTAGGTGTGACTAGCGGGAGGGATACGCAGTATTTT. Translating it yields CASSVGVTSGRDTQYF.

The chain has TRBV7-9 and TRBJ1-1; 7 bases match TRBD1. The germline V gene has CDR1 SEHNR and CDR2 FQNEAQ (reference sequence). J gave up 11 bases and V 4 bases, and 10 bases lay outside the gene matches. This CDR3 has 13 residues. The CDR3 spells CASSYTQQGWAFF. Written as DNA, the CDR3 is TGTGCCAGCAGCTATACTCAACAGGGGTGGGCTTTCTTT.

The chain links TRBV27 to TRBJ2-5; maybe TRBD2 (7 bases). The V and J ends lost 3 bases and 5 bases respectively, with 16 bases between them. The CDR3 spans 15 residues. Germline V CDR1 and CDR2: MNHEY, SMNVEV (reference sequence). CDR3 in DNA: TGTGCCAGCAGTTTGAGAGGAGGGGGGGCTGAGACCCAGTACTTC. It translates to CASSLRGGGAETQYF.

The chain links TRBV19 to TRBJ2-5; the D is unclear. V gave up 6 bases and J gave up 3 bases, with 11 bases separating them. In germline, CDR1 is LNHDA, CDR2 SQIVND (reference sequence). The CDR3 is made up of 13 amino acids. The CDR3 sequence: CASSDDPEETQYF. The CDR3 region has the DNA TGTGCCAGTAGCGACGACCCCGAAGAGACCCAGTACTTC.

This sequence joins TRBV19 and TRBJ2-7; 13 positions agree with TRBD2. This CDR3 is 18 amino acids long. Germline-derived CDR1 and CDR2 are LNHDA and SQIVND (reference sequence). V shed 4 bases and J 7 bases; nucleotides not matched to a gene: 16. The CDR3 sequence is CASSTPGLAGRYPTEQYF. Written as DNA, the CDR3 is TGTGCCAGTAGTACGCCGGGACTAGCGGGAAGATACCCTACGGAGCAGTACTTC.

This clone was detected only a few times. The rearrangement joins TRBV25-1 to TRBJ1-1; D gene ambiguous. The CDR3 length is 13 residues. Germline lookup yields CDR1 MGHDK and CDR2 SYGVNS. The V and J ends lost 2 bases and 1 base respectively, with 5 bases between them. The chain's CDR3 is CASSEQENTEAFF. Here the CDR3 DNA reads TGTGCCAGCAGTGAACAGGAGAACACTGAAGCTTTCTTT.

The rearrangement joins TRBV3-1 (or the pseudogene TRBV3-2) to TRBJ1-1; 7 bases are shared with TRBD1. The germline gives CDR1 LGHDT, CDR2 YNNKEL (reference sequence). The length of the CDR3 is 15 residues. J gave up 0 bases and V 4 bases, and 5 bases lay outside the gene matches. The CDR3 loop reads CASSLSGTVNTEAFF. The CDR3 DNA reads TGTGCCAGCAGCCTTTCGGGGACAGTGAACACTGAAGCTTTCTTT.

The gene calls are TRBV10-3 and TRBJ2-2, with 14 positions matching TRBD2. Germline CDR1 reads ENHRY; CDR2 reads SYGVKD. The CDR3 runs 20 residues. J gave up 1 base and V 6 bases, and 13 bases lay outside the gene matches. CDR3 protein: CAIRSQRGTSGSVNTGELFF. The CDR3 DNA reads TGTGCCATCAGGAGCCAACGTGGGACTAGCGGGAGCGTGAACACCGGGGAGCTGTTTTTT.

This chain joins TRBV7-8 and TRBJ2-7; 10 bases map to TRBD1. CDR1 is SGHVS and CDR2 is FQNEAQ in the germline V gene. This CDR3 contains 16 residues. V shed 1 base, J shed 4 bases, and the junction held 7 bases outside the gene matches. In DNA, the CDR3 is TGTGCCAGCAGCTTAGGACCGGGACAGGGGTCGTACGAGCAGTACTTC. Its translation: CASSLGPGQGSYEQYF.

This clone was found a few times. The chain employs TRBV4-1 and TRBJ2-7; 7 bases map to TRBD2. With V trimmed by 4 bases and J by 5 bases, 11 bases remained unmatched. Germline CDR1 reads MGHRA; CDR2 reads YSYEKL. The CDR3 contains 15 residues. The CDR3 sequence is CASSLRSSGGDEQYF. The CDR3 region has the DNA TGCGCCAGCAGCCTTCGGTCTAGCGGTGGGGACGAGCAGTACTTC.

The chain has TRBV12-3 or TRBV12-4 and TRBJ2-2; 8 positions agree with TRBD1. The CDR3 is 13 amino acids. With V trimmed by 8 bases and J by 4 bases, 3 bases remained unmatched. CDR3 loop: CASGGQGTGELFF. The CDR3 region has the DNA TGTGCCAGCGGTGGACAGGGCACCGGGGAGCTGTTTTTT.

The chain employs TRBV18 and TRBJ2-1; TRBD2 agrees at 9 bases. This CDR3 region has 14 residues. CDR1 and CDR2 (germline): KGHSH, LQKENI. V lost 4 bases and J lost 8; bases outside the gene matches: 6. The CDR3 coding sequence is TGTGCCAGCTCACTCGGGACTAGCTGGGATGAGCAGTTCTTC. Translation: CASSLGTSWDEQFF.

V gene TRBV10-3 combines with J gene TRBJ2-1; the D call may be TRBD1 or TRBD2 (5 bases each). The V end was cut by 10 bases, the J end by 5 bases, with 24 bases between. The germline CDR1 and CDR2 sequences are ENHRY and SYGVKD. The CDR3 sequence is 16 residues long. The CDR3 protein is CATRPGARSWDNEQFF. The CDR3, as DNA: TGTGCCACCCGTCCCGGGGCTCGATCCTGGGACAATGAGCAGTTCTTC.

This chain joins TRBV28 and TRBJ1-2; 9 bases agree with TRBD1. Germline V gives CDR1 MDHEN, CDR2 SYDVKM. With 6 bases clipped from V and 2 bases from J, the junction kept 4 bases outside the gene matches. This CDR3 is 14 amino acids long. CDR3 amino acids: CASRSTGGNYGYTF. DNA of the CDR3: TGTGCCAGCAGGTCCACAGGGGGCAACTATGGCTACACCTTC.

The chain links TRBV5-6 to TRBJ2-3; unclear D gene. From germline, CDR1 is SGHDT and CDR2 YYEEEE. This CDR3 comprises 15 residues. V was shortened by 4 bases and J by 1 base, with 13 bases between the two germline ends. The CDR3 sequence is CASSKGRRGTDTQYF. DNA of the CDR3: TGTGCCAGCAGCAAAGGCCGAAGGGGCACAGATACGCAGTATTTT.

The chain uses TRBV6-5 and TRBJ1-1; D is possibly TRBD1 (5 bases). V was clipped by 2 bases and J by 3 bases, with 16 bases between them. Germline V lookup: CDR1 MNHEY, CDR2 SVGAGI. There are 16 residues in the CDR3. CDR3 in amino acids: CASSYGAGPLDTEAFF. In DNA form, the CDR3 reads TGTGCCAGCAGTTACGGGGCAGGCCCCCTCGACACTGAAGCTTTCTTT.

V is TRBV5-6 and J is TRBJ2-3; 8 bases map to TRBD1. CDR1 is SGHDT, CDR2 YYEEEE, per germline. The ends lost 3 bases at V and 1 base at J; junction bases unmatched: 1. The CDR3 has 14 amino acids. CDR3 bases: TGTGCCAGCAGCTCGACAGGGGGCACAGATACGCAGTATTTT. Translating gives CASSSTGGTDTQYF. Complete variable domain (other parts from reference TRBV5-6 and TRBJ2-3): DAGVTQSPTHLIKTRGQQVTLRCSPKSGHDTVSWYQQALGQGPQFIFQYYEEEERQRGNFPDRFSGHQFPNYSSELNVNALLLGDSALYLCASSSTGGTDTQYFGPGTRLTVL.

V is TRBV6-5 and J is TRBJ2-7, with 7 nucleotides matching TRBD2. V trimming: 8 bases; J trimming: 0 bases; junction bases outside the gene matches: 10. The CDR3 covers 15 residues. CDR1 is MNHEY and CDR2 is SVGAGI in the germline V gene. CDR3 in amino acids: CASFSWREFSYEQYF. The CDR3 nucleotides read TGTGCCAGCTTTTCCTGGCGGGAGTTCTCCTACGAGCAGTACTTC.

The chain has TRBV30 and TRBJ1-5, with no clear D. The CDR3 length is 14 residues. Germline V lookup: CDR1 GTSNPN, CDR2 SVGIG (reference sequence). V was shortened by 0 bases and J by 0 bases, with 6 bases between the two germline ends. CDR3 DNA: TGTGCCTGGAGTGTGGACTATAGCAATCAGCCCCAGCATTTT. Protein sequence: CAWSVDYSNQPQHF.

This rearrangement joins TRBV6-5 to TRBJ1-2; TRBD1 might be the D (5 bases). V dropped 4 bases and J dropped 3 bases, with 9 bases sitting between them. This CDR3 has 13 amino acids. Per the germline V gene, CDR1 is MNHEY and CDR2 is SVGAGI. CDR3 DNA sequence: TGTGCCAGCAGTTCGTTGGGGGACTATGGCTACACCTTC. Protein: CASSSLGDYGYTF.

The chain has TRBV7-3 and TRBJ2-2, with D possibly TRBD2 on 5 matching bases. The CDR3 length is 14 residues. V was clipped by 5 bases and J by 2 bases, with 9 bases between them. CDR1 and CDR2 (germline): SGHTA, FQGTGA. Here the CDR3 reads CASSQLVNTGELFF. DNA for the CDR3: TGTGCCAGCAGCCAACTAGTCAACACCGGGGAGCTGTTTTTT.

This clone was picked up one time. This chain links TRBV7-3 with TRBJ1-1; D is perhaps TRBD1 (5 bases). V lost 0 bases and J lost 1, with 9 bases in between. This CDR3 comprises 15 residues. The germline gives CDR1 SGHTA, CDR2 FQGTGA. CDR3 sequence (DNA): TGTGCCAGCAGCTTAACGTCCGGGGGGAACACTGAAGCTTTCTTT. This codes for CASSLTSGGNTEAFF.

The chain uses TRBV7-9 and TRBJ2-7; D gene ambiguous. The CDR3 has 12 residues. Trimming cost V 5 bases and J 7 bases, with 12 bases left between them. CDR1 and CDR2 (germline): SEHNR, FQNEAQ (reference sequence). The CDR3 loop is CASSTLEDEQYF. The CDR3 DNA is TGTGCCAGCAGCACACTCGAGGATGAGCAGTACTTC.

This clone showed up just a few times. The chain links TRBV6-5 to TRBJ1-5; possibly TRBD1 for D (5 bases). This CDR3 has 13 amino acids. CDR1 is MNHEY, CDR2 SVGAGI, per germline. Trimming pared 5 bases from V and 6 bases from J, leaving 11 bases between. CDR3 sequence reads: CASSPTRGQPQHF. The CDR3 nucleotides are TGTGCCAGCAGTCCCACTAGGGGTCAGCCCCAGCATTTT.

The V call is TRBV5-1, the J call TRBJ2-1, with TRBD1 identical over 9 bases. The ends lost 4 bases at V and 8 bases at J; junction bases unmatched: 4. In germline, CDR1 is SGHRS, CDR2 YFSETQ. This CDR3 comprises 13 residues. CDR3 protein: CASSGGQGYEQFF. The DNA for the CDR3 is TGCGCCAGCAGCGGGGGACAGGGATATGAGCAGTTCTTC.

The chain links TRBV21-1 to TRBJ2-7; the D segment call TRBD2 is taken from the table without a DNA check. TRBV21-1 is designated a pseudogene. CDR3 length: 15 residues. As DNA, the CDR3 is TGTGCCAGCAGCCTTAGCGGGAGCGGCACCTACGAGCAGTACTTC. Amino acids: CASSLSGSGTYEQYF.

V and J are TRBV28 and TRBJ2-5; 7 nucleotides agree with TRBD2. In germline, CDR1 is MDHEN, CDR2 SYDVKM. V dropped 6 bases and J dropped 3; count of bases not matched to a gene: 16. There are 17 residues in the CDR3. CDR3 in DNA: TGTGCCAGCAGGCTGAGCGGAGGGGCTGCGGGGGAAGAGACCCAGTACTTC. Amino acid sequence: CASRLSGGAAGEETQYF. The full variable domain, in which reference TRBV28 and TRBJ2-5 provide the parts outside the CDR3, is DVKVTQSSRYLVKRTGEKVFLECVQDMDHENMFWYRQDPGLGLRLIYFSYDVKMKEKGDIPEGYSVSREKKERFSLILESASTNQTSMYLCASRLSGGAAGEETQYFGPGTRLLVL.

This clone was picked up a small number of times. The DNA of the CDR3 is TGTGCCAGCAGTGAGCGTCGGGCCAGGCCAGGGGGAGCTTTCTTT. This translates into CASSERRARPGGAFF. The chain employs TRBV6-1 and TRBJ1-1; 7 nucleotides align to TRBD1. This CDR3 contains 15 residues. Germline-derived CDR1 and CDR2 are MNHNS and SASEGT. V lost 3 bases and J lost 10; bases outside the gene matches: 14.

The chain uses TRBV19 and TRBJ1-2; 9 bases align to TRBD1. V lost 4 bases to trimming and J lost 6 bases; unmatched junction nucleotides: 6. Germline values: CDR1 LNHDA, CDR2 SQIVND (reference sequence). This CDR3 has 14 residues. The CDR3 sequence is CASSNRDRDNGYTF. The CDR3 nucleotides are TGTGCCAGTAGTAACCGGGACAGGGATAATGGCTACACCTTC.